A selection of T cell receptor beta chains follows, all from one sample in a study of PD-1 blockade in mismatch repair-deficient tumors. TCRdb's table, derived via immunoSEQ multiplex PCR, lists solely in-frame clones and lacks some. The sample includes roughly 130,000 clones, roughly 90% of them seen just once. The sample was peripheral blood, taken roughly 70 weeks after starting pembrolizumab. The receptors here all came from an adult with mismatch repair-deficient cancer. CDR3s include the opening cysteine and the closing phenylalanine or tryptophan. D genes are given only for firm matches. For some rows the clone size is stated as once, few or many, or as a class when expanded; others skip it.

J gene: TRBJ2-3
D gene: TRBD2
clone size: -
V gene: TRBV30
CDR3 protein: CAWKERGPDTQYF
CDR3 DNA: TGTGCCTGGAAAGAGCGGGGGCCAGATACGCAGTATTTT

J gene: TRBJ2-7
D gene: -
clone size: -
V gene: TRBV10-2
CDR3 protein: CASSDRLDEQYF
CDR3 DNA: TGCGCCAGCAGTGACCGCCTCGACGAGCAGTACTTC

J gene: TRBJ2-2
D gene: TRBD1
clone size: -
V gene: TRBV11-3
CDR3 protein: CASSPWTGGDSGELFF
CDR3 DNA: TGTGCCAGCAGCCCTTGGACAGGGGGCGACTCCGGGGAGCTGTTTTTT

J gene: TRBJ2-1
D gene: -
clone size: -
V gene: TRBV4-3
CDR3 protein: CASSLSGYNEQFF
CDR3 DNA: TGCGCCAGCAGCCTTAGCGGCTACAATGAGCAGTTCTTC

J gene: TRBJ1-5
D gene: -
clone size: -
V gene: TRBV6-1
CDR3 protein: CASSEVTGNQPQHF
CDR3 DNA: TGTGCCAGCAGTGAAGTGACAGGCAATCAGCCCCAGCATTTT

J gene: TRBJ2-7
D gene: -
clone size: -
V gene: TRBV29-1
CDR3 protein: CSVFPGPLGYEQYF
CDR3 DNA: TGCAGCGTTTTCCCGGGCCCTTTGGGCTACGAGCAGTACTTC

J gene: TRBJ2-7
D gene: TRBD1
clone size: -
V gene: TRBV19
CDR3 protein: CASSPRDRGTYEQYF
CDR3 DNA: TGTGCCAGTAGTCCCCGAGACAGGGGGACCTACGAGCAGTACTTC

J gene: TRBJ1-2
D gene: -
clone size: -
V gene: TRBV6-1
CDR3 protein: CASSGGGANSYGYTF
CDR3 DNA: TGTGCCAGCAGTGGCGGGGGGGCCAACTCCTATGGCTACACCTTC

J gene: TRBJ2-1
D gene: -
clone size: -
V gene: TRBV4-1
CDR3 protein: CASSQDGAGKGVF
CDR3 DNA: TGCGCCAGCAGCCAAGATGGGGCAGGAAAAGGGGTCTTC

J gene: TRBJ2-1
D gene: -
clone size: once
V gene: TRBV7-8
CDR3 protein: CASSLIADSYNEQFF
CDR3 DNA: TGTGCCAGCAGCTTAATAGCGGACTCCTACAATGAGCAGTTCTTC

J gene: TRBJ1-1
D gene: -
clone size: -
V gene: TRBV5-6
CDR3 protein: CASSLTEYTEAFF
CDR3 DNA: TGTGCCAGCAGCCTAACAGAGTACACTGAAGCTTTCTTT

J gene: TRBJ2-1
D gene: -
clone size: -
V gene: TRBV9
CDR3 protein: CASSALLGVADEQFF
CDR3 DNA: TGTGCCAGCAGCGCGCTCCTTGGGGTAGCGGATGAGCAGTTCTTC

J gene: TRBJ2-7
D gene: TRBD1
clone size: -
V gene: TRBV6-5
CDR3 protein: CASSYGQGAVEQYF
CDR3 DNA: TGTGCCAGCAGTTACGGACAGGGGGCTGTCGAGCAGTACTTC

J gene: TRBJ2-1
D gene: TRBD2
clone size: -
V gene: TRBV28
CDR3 protein: CASSFSGLAGAHEQFF
CDR3 DNA: TGTGCCAGCAGTTTTTCCGGACTAGCGGGAGCCCATGAGCAGTTCTTC

J gene: TRBJ2-7
D gene: -
clone size: -
V gene: TRBV11-2
CDR3 protein: CASSWGNYEQYF
CDR3 DNA: TGTGCCAGCAGCTGGGGGAATTACGAGCAGTACTTC

J gene: TRBJ2-7
D gene: -
clone size: -
V gene: TRBV28
CDR3 protein: CARGRRGLGYEQYF
CDR3 DNA: TGTGCCAGGGGCCGGCGGGGCCTCGGCTACGAGCAGTACTTC

J gene: TRBJ2-2
D gene: TRBD2
clone size: -
V gene: TRBV13
CDR3 protein: CASSLVRGGPNTGELFF
CDR3 DNA: TGTGCCAGCAGCTTAGTCCGGGGGGGCCCCAACACCGGGGAGCTGTTTTTT

J gene: TRBJ2-7
D gene: -
clone size: -
V gene: TRBV7-9
CDR3 protein: CASSPPTGTYEQYF
CDR3 DNA: TGTGCCAGCAGCCCTCCTACAGGAACCTACGAGCAGTACTTC

J gene: TRBJ2-1
D gene: -
clone size: -
V gene: TRBV7-9
CDR3 protein: CASSSADSLSYNEQFF
CDR3 DNA: TGTGCCAGCAGCTCGGCGGACAGCCTCTCCTACAATGAGCAGTTCTTC

J gene: TRBJ2-2
D gene: -
clone size: -
V gene: TRBV11-3
CDR3 protein: CASSLGGRTAWRLAGELFF
CDR3 DNA: TGTGCCAGCAGCTTAGGAGGGAGGACAGCTTGGCGTTTGGCCGGGGAGCTGTTTTTT

J gene: TRBJ2-4
D gene: TRBD1
clone size: -
V gene: TRBV6-6
CDR3 protein: CASSSGTGKNIQYF
CDR3 DNA: TGTGCCAGCAGTTCCGGGACAGGGAAAAACATTCAGTACTTC

J gene: TRBJ2-7
D gene: TRBD2
clone size: -
V gene: TRBV27
CDR3 protein: CASSFASGSFSYEQYF
CDR3 DNA: TGTGCCAGCAGTTTTGCTAGCGGGAGCTTTTCCTACGAGCAGTACTTC

J gene: TRBJ2-7
D gene: -
clone size: -
V gene: TRBV13
CDR3 protein: CASSSQPRYEQYF
CDR3 DNA: TGTGCCAGCAGCTCCCAACCTAGATACGAGCAGTACTTC

J gene: TRBJ2-7
D gene: -
clone size: few
V gene: TRBV28
CDR3 protein: CASSLLLGEQYF
CDR3 DNA: TGTGCCAGCAGTTTATTACTGGGGGAGCAGTACTTC

J gene: TRBJ2-3
D gene: -
clone size: -
V gene: TRBV15
CDR3 protein: CATSRGAVAEEDTDTQYF
CDR3 DNA: TGTGCCACCAGCAGAGGCGCAGTGGCAGAAGAAGACACAGATACGCAGTATTTT

J gene: TRBJ2-7
D gene: -
clone size: -
V gene: TRBV7-2
CDR3 protein: CASSLGARAPYEQYF
CDR3 DNA: TGTGCCAGCAGCTTAGGAGCGAGGGCCCCCTACGAGCAGTACTTC

J gene: TRBJ2-4
D gene: TRBD1
clone size: -
V gene: TRBV6-6
CDR3 protein: CASSRRDRGPKNIQYF
CDR3 DNA: TGTGCCAGCAGCCGCCGGGACAGGGGGCCCAAAAACATTCAGTACTTC

J gene: TRBJ2-1
D gene: TRBD2
clone size: -
V gene: TRBV7-2
CDR3 protein: CASSLGGTSGRPSYNEQFF
CDR3 DNA: TGTGCCAGCAGCTTAGGAGGGACTAGCGGGAGGCCCTCCTACAATGAGCAGTTCTTC

J gene: TRBJ2-5
D gene: -
clone size: -
V gene: TRBV6-1
CDR3 protein: CASSTAETQYF
CDR3 DNA: TGTGCCAGCAGTACCGCGGAGACCCAGTACTTC

J gene: TRBJ1-3
D gene: -
clone size: -
V gene: TRBV9
CDR3 protein: CASSVGGVAGNTIYF
CDR3 DNA: TGTGCCAGCAGCGTAGGTGGTGTGGCTGGAAACACCATATATTTT

J gene: TRBJ2-3
D gene: -
clone size: -
V gene: TRBV6-4
CDR3 protein: CASLRWGGSLKGGKALGYF
CDR3 DNA: TGTGCCAGCCTCAGGTGGGGAGGTTCGCTTAAGGGAGGCAAGGCCCTAGGGTATTTT

J gene: TRBJ2-5
D gene: -
clone size: -
V gene: TRBV7-2
CDR3 protein: CASSPWDWGETQYF
CDR3 DNA: TGTGCCAGCAGCCCTTGGGACTGGGGGGAGACCCAGTACTTC